This is a list of T cell receptor beta chains from one sample in a study of blood T cell repertoires in COVID-19. The repertoire was sequenced with immunoSEQ multiplex PCR; TCRdb's copy has only in-frame clones and lacks some. This sample has approximately 99,000 clones, with about two thirds found just once. Sequencing was done on a sample of peripheral blood. The receptors come from a woman between 40 and 50 years old with acute or convalescent COVID-19. The CDR3 runs from the conserved cysteine through the conserved F or W. Each record gives: J gene, clone size, D gene, V gene, CDR3 DNA, CDR3 protein. A D gene is named only where the DNA matches it firmly. Size is omitted from some rows. Given values are once, few, many or a class for expanded clones.

>TRBJ1-2|NA|TRBD1|TRBV7-9
TGTGCCAGCAGCCAGACAGGGGGCTCCGTGGACTATGGCTACACCTTC
CASSQTGGSVDYGYTF
>TRBJ2-7|NA|NA|TRBV19
TGTGCCAGTAGTATCGGTGTCTCTCCCCGCTACGAGCAGTACTTC
CASSIGVSPRYEQYF
>TRBJ2-3|NA|NA|TRBV10-3
TGTGCCATCAGTGAGCCTGGGATAGGGGGTTGGGGAGAAAGCACAGATACGCAGTATTTT
CAISEPGIGGWGESTDTQYF
>TRBJ2-1|NA|TRBD2|TRBV5-5
TGTGCCAGCAGCTCCAAAACCGGACTAGCGGAAAACAATGAGCAGTTCTTC
CASSSKTGLAENNEQFF
>TRBJ2-3|NA|TRBD1|TRBV9
TGTGCCAGCAGCGTACTCGGGACAGGGGGCGCAGATACGCAGTATTTT
CASSVLGTGGADTQYF
>TRBJ1-4|NA|NA|TRBV5-4
TGTGCCAGCAGCTTGGGGACAGCCCAGGGTGAAAAACTGTTTTTT
CASSLGTAQGEKLFF
>TRBJ2-3|NA|TRBD2|TRBV10-3
TGTGCCATCAGTGAGTCGGTAGCGGGGGATCCAGATACGCAGTATTTT
CAISESVAGDPDTQYF
>TRBJ1-1|many|NA|TRBV3-1/TRBV3-2
TGTGCCACGACGGGGGGGGCGCGGGACACTGAAGCTTTCTTT
CATTGGARDTEAFF
>TRBJ1-1|few|NA|TRBV6-5
TGTGCCAGCAGTCTAACGAGGGGGGGGACTGGAGCTTTCTTT
CASSLTRGGTGAFF
>TRBJ2-2|once|TRBD2|TRBV27
TGTGCCAGCAGTTTCCTAGCGGGGGCGCACACCGGGGAGCTGTTTTTT
CASSFLAGAHTGELFF
>TRBJ2-2|NA|NA|TRBV7-9
TGTGCCAGCAGCCTTCACTCAAACACCGGGGAGCTGTTTTTT
CASSLHSNTGELFF
>TRBJ2-1|NA|TRBD2|TRBV27
TGTGCCAGCAGTTTAGGGGGGGGGCAGTTCTTC
CASSLGGGQFF
>TRBJ2-6|NA|TRBD2|TRBV19
TGTGCCAGCTCCAGGCGGGGGACCGGGGCCAACGTCCTGACTTTC
CASSRRGTGANVLTF
>TRBJ2-7|NA|NA|TRBV3-1/TRBV3-2
TGTGCCAGCAGCACAGCCGGGGGACCCTACGAGCAGTACTTC
CASSTAGGPYEQYF
>TRBJ1-6|NA|TRBD1|TRBV6-5
TGTGCCAGCAGTCCCCAGGACAGGGACAATTCACCCCTCCACTTT
CASSPQDRDNSPLHF
>TRBJ1-2|NA|TRBD1|TRBV30
TGTGCCTGGAGTGTACATCCGGGACAGGGAATTGGCTACACCTTC
CAWSVHPGQGIGYTF
>TRBJ2-2|NA|TRBD1|TRBV15
TGTGCCACCAGCAGAGGGACAGGGGGTAGTTCCGGGGAGCTGTTTTTT
CATSRGTGGSSGELFF
>TRBJ2-7|NA|NA|TRBV6-6
TGTGCCAGCAGTTACGTACAGGAGATTAACGAGCAGTACTTC
CASSYVQEINEQYF
>TRBJ2-5|NA|NA|TRBV29-1
TGCAGCGTTGAAGTGCAGGGGTCGGGTAGAGAGACCCAGTACTTC
CSVEVQGSGRETQYF
>TRBJ1-6|many|TRBD1|TRBV3-1/TRBV3-2
TGTGCCAGCAGCCTGGGGACAGGGGATTCACCCCTCCACTTT
CASSLGTGDSPLHF
>TRBJ1-2|NA|TRBD1|TRBV5-4
TGTGCCAGCAGCCTGGGACAGGGTGGCTACACCTTC
CASSLGQGGYTF
>TRBJ2-4|NA|NA|TRBV19
TGTGCCAGTAGTATAGATAGGAGCCGTCTAGCCAAAAACATTCAGTACTTC
CASSIDRSRLAKNIQYF
>TRBJ1-2|NA|NA|TRBV5-1
TGCGCCAGCAGCCCCGACAGCAACTATGGCTACACCTTC
CASSPDSNYGYTF
>TRBJ2-1|NA|TRBD2|TRBV6-2/TRBV6-3
TGTGCCAGCAGTCGCTCCTTAGCGGGGGGTTCCTACAATGAGCAGTTCTTC
CASSRSLAGGSYNEQFF
>TRBJ2-2|NA|NA|TRBV5-1
TGCGCCAGCAGCCCTGACACAAACACCGGGGAGCTGTTTTTT
CASSPDTNTGELFF
>TRBJ1-1|NA|TRBD1|TRBV7-3
TGTGCCAGCAGCCCAGGGGGGAACACTGAAGCTTTCTTT
CASSPGGNTEAFF